The 8 T cell receptor beta chains below come from one sample, sequenced in a study of breast tumors, draining lymph nodes, adjacent tissues. MiXCR, run by TCRdb on the multiplex PCR reads, gives a single entry per CDR3 protein. The sample has over 250,000 distinct CDR3 sequences; about 33% are singletons. Axillary draining lymph nodes of breast cancer patients supplied the node samples. Sequenced: axillary lymph node tissue. Receptors were obtained from a female donor with breast cancer. Some clones in this sample may be carry-over from other donors' samples.

The chain has TRBV15 and TRBJ1-6, with TRBD1 matching 8 bases. There are 16 residues in the CDR3. The germline gives CDR1 LNHNV, CDR2 YYDKDF (reference sequence). V lost 6 bases to trimming and J lost 10 bases; unmatched junction nucleotides: 14. Written as DNA, the CDR3 is TGTGCCACCAGGAAGGGACCGACAGGGGTCGGATCACCCCTCCACTTT. Translating it yields CATRKGPTGVGSPLHF.

This clonotype was counted at least ten times. This chain joins TRBV19 and TRBJ1-2; 9 bases fit TRBD1. The V and J ends lost 0 bases and 8 bases, in that order; junction bases with no gene match: 7. Germline CDR1 and CDR2: LNHDA and SQIVND (reference sequence). The CDR3 loop spans 15 amino acids. CDR3 in amino acids: CASSIDSGQGLGYTF. CDR3 sequence (DNA): TGTGCCAGTAGTATAGATTCGGGACAGGGTCTCGGCTACACCTTC.

Ten or more counts support this clonotype. The CDR3 sequence is CASSVELVASGKTGELFF. CDR3 nucleotides: TGTGCCAGCAGCGTAGAATTAGTAGCGAGCGGGAAGACCGGGGAGCTGTTTTTT. The chain employs TRBV9 and TRBJ2-2; TRBD2 agrees at 7 bases. With 0 bases clipped from V and 5 bases from J, the junction kept 13 bases outside the gene matches. CDR1 is SGDLS, CDR2 YYNGEE, per germline. CDR3 length: 18 residues.

The genes are TRBV11-3 and TRBJ1-1, with TRBD1 matching over 7 bases. Germline V CDR1 and CDR2: SGHNT, YENEEA. The ends lost 5 bases at V and 0 bases at J; junction bases unmatched: 3. The CDR3 has 14 residues. Here the CDR3 reads CASSRQGMNTEAFF. The CDR3, as DNA: TGTGCCAGCAGCAGACAGGGTATGAACACTGAAGCTTTCTTT. Full variable domain (rest looked up from reference TRBV11-3 and TRBJ1-1): EAGVVQSPRYKIIEKKQPVAFWCNPISGHNTLYWYLQNLGQGPELLIRYENEEAVDDSQLPKDRFSAERLKGVDSTLKIQPAELGDSAVYLCASSRQGMNTEAFFGQGTRLTVV.

Concerning this clonotype: One base away lies a much larger clone, so this may be a sequencing read error. The chain links TRBV18 to TRBJ2-5; either TRBD1 or TRBD2 may supply D (5 bases each). CDR1 KGHSH and CDR2 LQKENI come from the germline V gene. With 4 bases removed from V and 3 bases from J, the gap between germline ends came to 12 bases. The CDR3 is made up of 14 amino acids. The DNA for the CDR3 is TGTGCCAGCTCACTCGGGGCAGCCAAAGAGACCCAGTACTTC. This encodes CASSLGAAKETQYF.

This clonotype appeared a few times. This chain's CDR3 is CAWSAGGDRPQHF. The DNA of the CDR3 is TGTGCCTGGAGTGCCGGTGGGGACAGGCCCCAGCATTTT. This rearrangement joins TRBV30 to TRBJ1-5; TRBD1 agrees at 7 bases. The CDR3 loop spans 13 amino acids. Per germline, CDR1 GTSNPN and CDR2 SVGIG (reference sequence). The V gene end was trimmed by 1 base and the J gene end by 9 bases; junction bases not matched to a gene: 6.

The V and J genes are TRBV2 and TRBJ2-5; 11 bases fit TRBD2. The CDR3 loop spans 14 amino acids. Trimming at V came to 6 bases and at J to 4 bases, leaving 4 bases not matched to a gene. Germline CDR1 and CDR2: SNHLY and FYNNEI. CDR3 bases: TGTGCCAGCAGGGGGGGACTAGCGGTAGAGACCCAGTACTTC. It codes for CASRGGLAVETQYF. Supplemented by reference TRBV2 and TRBJ2-5, the full variable domain reads EPEVTQTPSHQVTQMGQEVILRCVPISNHLYFYWYRQILGQKVEFLVSFYNNEISEKSEIFDDQFSVERPDGSNFTLKIRSTKLEDSAMYFCASRGGLAVETQYFGPGTRLLVL.

As concerns this clonotype: A read error may explain this, as a much larger clone is one base away. The conserved closing phenylalanine or tryptophan is absent in this CDR3, likely reflecting a read error. J is TRBJ1-5 and V is TRBV6-5, with D hard to call. V lost 2 bases, J lost 0 bases, and 8 bases lay in between. The CDR3 consists of 15 residues. Germline CDR1 and CDR2: MNHEY and SVGAGI. For the CDR3, the DNA is TGTGCCAGCAGTTACAATGGCTATAGCAATCAGCCCCAGCATCTT. Translated, it gives CASSYNGYSNQPQHL.